The clone carrying this T cell receptor beta chain was recorded once. The data were obtained in a study of OX40 agonist ivuxolimab in advanced cancers. The data were produced by immunoSEQ multiplex PCR, yet TCRdb's version contains in-frame clones alone and is incomplete. The repertoire has 98,000 or so clones, more than 85% of them found once; the top ten carry about 2.4%. Trimming removed 5 bases at V and 5 bases at J, with 21 bases between. Germline CDR1 and CDR2: PRHDT and FYEKMQ (reference sequence). This CDR3 is built from 16 residues. The chain couples TRBV13 to TRBJ2-5; the D gene could be TRBD1 or TRBD2 (6 bases each). This TCR was sampled from an adult with an advanced solid tumor such as melanoma, head and neck, liver or kidney cancer. The sample was CD4+ or CD8+ T cells sorted from blood, taken in a trial of the OX40 agonist ivuxolimab. The DNA for the CDR3 is TGTGCCAGCAGCAAAAACAGGGCTATGGCGGGGGAGACCCAGTACTTC. This codes for CASSKNRAMAGETQYF.